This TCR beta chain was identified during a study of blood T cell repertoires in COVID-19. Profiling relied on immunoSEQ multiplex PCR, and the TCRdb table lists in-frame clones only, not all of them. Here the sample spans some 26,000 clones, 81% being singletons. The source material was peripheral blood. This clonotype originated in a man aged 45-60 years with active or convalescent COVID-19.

The DNA of the CDR3 is TGTGCCAGCGTTGAGCGGGTGGGGCTAGAGACCCAGTACTTC. Its protein is CASVERVGLETQYF. This sequence joins TRBV28 and TRBJ2-5; maybe TRBD2 (6 bases). The CDR3 has 14 residues. With 8 bases removed from V and 4 bases from J, the gap between germline ends came to 17 bases. Germline CDR1 MDHEN, CDR2 SYDVKM.